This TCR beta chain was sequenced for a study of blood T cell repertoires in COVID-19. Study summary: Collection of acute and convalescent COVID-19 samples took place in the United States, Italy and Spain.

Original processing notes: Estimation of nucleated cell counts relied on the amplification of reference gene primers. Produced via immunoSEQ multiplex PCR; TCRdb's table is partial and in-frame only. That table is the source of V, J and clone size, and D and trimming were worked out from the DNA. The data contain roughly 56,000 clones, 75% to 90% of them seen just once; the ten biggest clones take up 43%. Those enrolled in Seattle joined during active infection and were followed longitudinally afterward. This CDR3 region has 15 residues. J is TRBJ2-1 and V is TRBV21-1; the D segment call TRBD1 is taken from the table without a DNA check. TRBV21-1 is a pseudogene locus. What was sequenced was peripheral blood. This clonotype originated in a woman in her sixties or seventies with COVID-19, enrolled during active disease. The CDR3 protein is CASSSRTGRAGRQFF. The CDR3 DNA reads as TGTGCCAGCAGCAGTAGGACAGGGAGGGCGGGGAGGCAGTTCTTC.